The next 13 T cell receptor beta chains were all read from a single sample in a study of blood T cell repertoires in COVID-19 (dated by TCRdb to between 2020 and 2021). Library preparation employed the immunoSEQ multiplex PCR assay. Here the immuneACCESS table is served through TCRdb, limited to in-frame sequences with V and J called. Missing clones are a known gap in these copies; in checked studies unresolved V genes cover under half, and the rest lacks a known reason. The sample includes 300,000 to 350,000 clones, with about nine tenths observed a single time. The biggest ten clones account for 6% to 7% of the sample. The sequenced sample consisted of peripheral blood. Receptor source: a woman aged 45-60 years with COVID-19, enrolled during active disease.

The V call is TRBV6-5, the J call TRBJ2-2, with a possible D match to TRBD1 (5 bases). V gave up 0 bases and J gave up 7 bases, with 15 bases separating them. The CDR3 contains 16 residues. The germline V gene has CDR1 MNHEY and CDR2 SVGAGI. This chain's CDR3 is CASSYSSGALSGELFF. The CDR3 DNA is TGTGCCAGCAGTTACTCTAGTGGGGCCCTTAGCGGGGAGCTGTTTTTT.

This clone was observed a single time. As DNA, the CDR3 is TGTGCTAGCGCCCCACAGGGACACCCCAATCAGCCCCAGCATTTT. It codes for CASAPQGHPNQPQHF. V and J are TRBV12-5 and TRBJ1-5; tentative D call: TRBD1 (6 bases). The CDR3 length is 15 residues. Germline-derived CDR1 and CDR2 are LGHNT and FRNRAP. V lost 9 bases and J lost 3, with 18 bases in between.

The chain joins TRBV5-1 to TRBJ2-3, with D perhaps matching TRBD1 (8 bases). The CDR3 covers 13 residues. Trimming took 7 bases from V and 6 from J, leaving 15 bases between them. The germline V gene encodes CDR1 SGHRS and CDR2 YFSETQ. CDR3 nucleotides: TGCGCCAGCGGAGACAGGGGAGGGGATACGCAGTATTTT. Its protein is CASGDRGGDTQYF.

In this sample, this clone turned up a few times. The chain employs TRBV27 and TRBJ1-1; D remains ambiguous. V was clipped by 8 bases and J by 0 bases, with 13 bases between them. This CDR3 comprises 14 residues. Germline CDR1 is MNHEY and CDR2 is SMNVEV (reference sequence). The CDR3 loop is CASGEWRMNTEAFF. The CDR3 DNA reads TGTGCCAGCGGCGAGTGGCGGATGAACACTGAAGCTTTCTTT.

This chain joins TRBV7-8 and TRBJ2-1; possible D gene TRBD2, 5 bases. V lost 5 bases and J 4 bases, leaving 15 bases between the germline ends. Germline V lookup: CDR1 SGHVS, CDR2 FQNEAQ. CDR3 length: 15 residues. CDR3 bases: TGTGCCAGCAGCCCTAGGGAGAGTACATACAATGAGCAGTTCTTC. Protein sequence: CASSPRESTYNEQFF.

This chain uses TRBV4-1 with TRBJ2-7, with 10 bases fitting TRBD2. The CDR3 runs 16 residues. Per germline, CDR1 MGHRA and CDR2 YSYEKL. V shed 4 bases and J 2 bases; nucleotides not matched to a gene: 8. The CDR3 here is CASSPDGGLAAYEQYF. CDR3 coding DNA: TGCGCCAGCAGCCCAGATGGCGGACTAGCGGCCTACGAGCAGTACTTC.

V is TRBV11-3 and J is TRBJ2-5; a possible D gene is TRBD1 (6 bases). V lost 1 base, J lost 1 base, and 13 bases lay in between. Germline CDR1 reads SGHNT; CDR2 reads YENEEA. The CDR3 is 16 residues long. This chain's CDR3 is CASSLGRGRGQETQYF. The CDR3 DNA reads TGTGCCAGCAGCTTAGGTCGGGGCAGGGGCCAAGAGACCCAGTACTTC.

The chain has TRBV19 and TRBJ2-1; TRBD2 is a possible D gene (6 bases). This CDR3 is 15 amino acids long. The ends were cut back, 3 bases at V and 5 bases at J, with 14 bases in the middle. Germline V gene sequence: CDR1 LNHDA, CDR2 SQIVND (reference sequence). The CDR3 coding sequence is TGTGCCAGTAGTATGTCCCGGGAGTATAACAATGAGCAGTTCTTC. Translated: CASSMSREYNNEQFF.

This chain uses TRBV30 with TRBJ2-7, with 7 bases aligning to TRBD2. V shed 4 bases and J 4 bases; nucleotides not matched to a gene: 4. The germline gives CDR1 GTSNPN, CDR2 SVGIG (reference sequence). The length of the CDR3 is 12 residues. CDR3 sequence: CAWNSGEYEQYF. The CDR3 region has the DNA TGTGCCTGGAACAGCGGGGAATACGAGCAGTACTTC.

This rearrangement joins TRBV3-1 (or the pseudogene TRBV3-2) to TRBJ2-2, with 7 bases lining up with TRBD1. Germline V gene data show CDR1 as LGHDT and CDR2 as YNNKEL (reference sequence). V dropped 1 base and J dropped 4; count of bases not matched to a gene: 3. CDR3 length: 15 amino acids. The CDR3 nucleotides read TGTGCCAGCAGCCAAGGTGACAGGGCCACCGGGGAGCTGTTTTTT. Protein: CASSQGDRATGELFF.

The V call is TRBV5-1, the J call TRBJ2-3, with 9 nucleotides matching TRBD2. CDR1 is SGHRS and CDR2 is YFSETQ in the germline V gene. CDR3 length: 16 residues. V lost 0 bases, J lost 0 bases, and 2 bases stayed unmatched. CDR3 residues: CASSLGLAGSTDTQYF. CDR3 bases: TGCGCCAGCAGCTTGGGCCTAGCGGGAAGCACAGATACGCAGTATTTT.

The rearrangement links TRBV18 to TRBJ2-5; tentatively, D is TRBD1 (7 bases). Germline V gene lookup returns CDR1 KGHSH and CDR2 LQKENI. This CDR3 region has 16 residues. The germline V and J ends were trimmed by 4 bases and 4 bases, with 19 bases remaining between them. CDR3 DNA: TGTGCCAGCTCACTAAATATAGGACAGGAGGGAGAGACCCAGTACTTC. It specifies CASSLNIGQEGETQYF.

This chain joins TRBV6-5 and TRBJ2-3, with 7 bases matching TRBD2. Germline assignment: CDR1 MNHEY and CDR2 SVGAGI. The CDR3 length is 16 residues. Losses at the gene ends were 0 bases for V and 1 base for J; bases not matched to a gene: 4. In nucleotides, the CDR3 is TGTGCCAGCAGTTACTCGGCCAGCGGGGGCACAGATACGCAGTATTTT. Translating gives CASSYSASGGTDTQYF.